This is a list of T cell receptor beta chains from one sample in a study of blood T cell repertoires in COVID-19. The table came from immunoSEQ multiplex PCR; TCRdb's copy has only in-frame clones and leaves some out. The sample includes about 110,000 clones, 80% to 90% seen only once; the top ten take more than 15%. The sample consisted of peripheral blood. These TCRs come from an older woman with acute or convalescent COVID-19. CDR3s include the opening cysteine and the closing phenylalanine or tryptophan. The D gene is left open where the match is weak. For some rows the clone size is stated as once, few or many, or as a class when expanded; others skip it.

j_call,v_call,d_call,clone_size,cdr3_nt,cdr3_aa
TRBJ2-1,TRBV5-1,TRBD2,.,TGCGCCAGCCGGAGTAGCGGGGGGGCCTACAATGAGCAGTTCTTC,CASRSSGGAYNEQFF
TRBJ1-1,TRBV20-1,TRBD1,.,TGCAGTGCTAGTCTATCCGGGACAGCTAACACTGAAGCTTTCTTT,CSASLSGTANTEAFF
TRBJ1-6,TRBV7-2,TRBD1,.,TGTGCCAGCAGCTCGCGCCCTCAGGGGGCGAATAATTCACCCCTCCACTTT,CASSSRPQGANNSPLHF
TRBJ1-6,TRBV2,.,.,TGTGCCAGCACTAGAACACGCGATTCACCCCTCCACTTT,CASTRTRDSPLHF
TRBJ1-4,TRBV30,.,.,TGTGCCTGGAGGGGACGGACAGCCGCATTTAATGAAAAACTGTTTTTT,CAWRGRTAAFNEKLFF
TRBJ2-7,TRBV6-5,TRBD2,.,TGTGCCAGCAGTCTTACACTAGCGGCGACCTACGAGCAGTACTTC,CASSLTLAATYEQYF
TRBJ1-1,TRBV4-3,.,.,TGCGCCAGCAGCCAAGAAACAAGGGGAACTGAAGCTTTCTTT,CASSQETRGTEAFF
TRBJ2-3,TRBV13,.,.,TGTGCCAGCAGCTTAGGGGGGGCCGTAAACACAGATACGCAGTATTTT,CASSLGGAVNTDTQYF
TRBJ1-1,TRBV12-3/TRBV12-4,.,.,TGTGCCAGCAGTCCTATGAACACTGAAGCTTTCTTT,CASSPMNTEAFF
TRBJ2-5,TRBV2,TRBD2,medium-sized,TGTGCCAGCAGTGAAGAGGCGGGAGGAGGAGAGACCCAGTACTTC,CASSEEAGGGETQYF
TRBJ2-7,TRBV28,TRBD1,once,TGTGCCAGCAGCACCGGGACAGGGAGCTACGAGCAGTACTTC,CASSTGTGSYEQYF
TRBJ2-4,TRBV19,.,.,TGTGCCAGTAGTCCGGGACTGGAAAAAAACATTCAGTACTTC,CASSPGLEKNIQYF
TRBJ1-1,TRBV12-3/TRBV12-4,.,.,TGTGCCAGCAGCAACGACAGGCCGGGAGCTTTCTTT,CASSNDRPGAFF
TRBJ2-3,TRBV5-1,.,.,TGCGCCAGCAGCTCCCCTCCTCGGTTGGATACGCAGTATTTT,CASSSPPRLDTQYF
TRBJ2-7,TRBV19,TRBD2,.,TGTGCCAGTAGTATCAGGACTAGACCCTACGAGCAGTACTTC,CASSIRTRPYEQYF
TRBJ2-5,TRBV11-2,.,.,TGTGCCAGCAGCCATTACCGGGACTTGCAAGAGACCCAGTACTTC,CASSHYRDLQETQYF
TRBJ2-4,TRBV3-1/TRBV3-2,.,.,TGTGCCAGCAGCCGAACTCTCGGGGAATCACCCCACTTC,CASSRTLGESPHF
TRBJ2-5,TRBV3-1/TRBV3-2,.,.,TGTGCCAGCAGCCAAAAGGCCCCCAGTCTAGCGAGCGAGACCCAGTACTTC,CASSQKAPSLASETQYF
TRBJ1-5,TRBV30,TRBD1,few,TGTGCCTGGAGTGGGGGGACAGGCGATCAGCCCCAGCATTTT,CAWSGGTGDQPQHF
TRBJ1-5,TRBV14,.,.,TGTGCCAGCAGCCAAGGTCCGGATCAGCCCCAGCATTTT,CASSQGPDQPQHF
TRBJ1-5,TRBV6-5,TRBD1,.,TGTGCCAGCCAAAGGACAGGCGATAGCAATCAGCCCCAGCATTTT,CASQRTGDSNQPQHF
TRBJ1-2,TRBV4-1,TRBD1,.,TGCGCCAGCAGCCAGCTGTTACAGGGGGTTTATGGCTACACCTTC,CASSQLLQGVYGYTF
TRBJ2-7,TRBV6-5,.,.,TGTGCCAGCAGACAGGAACCCTTCTACGAGCAGTACTTC,CASRQEPFYEQYF
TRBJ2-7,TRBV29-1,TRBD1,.,TGCAGCGTCCGTCCTGAATTTCCGGGACAGCGCTCCTACGAGCAGTACTTC,CSVRPEFPGQRSYEQYF
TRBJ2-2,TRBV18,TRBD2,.,TGTGCCAGCTCACCAAATGGACTAGCGGGCCCAACCGGGGAGCTGTTTTTT,CASSPNGLAGPTGELFF
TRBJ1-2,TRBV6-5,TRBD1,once,TGTGCCAGCGGGGACAGGTTCGGTCATGGCTACACCTTC,CASGDRFGHGYTF